The 14 T cell receptor beta chains reported below all come from one sample, sequenced in a study of cytomegalovirus exposure and HLA in healthy donors. This PCR relied on a set of 60 Vbeta primers and 13 Jbeta primers. Produced via immunoSEQ multiplex PCR; TCRdb's table is partial and in-frame only. The sample lists some 66,000 clones, over 75% seen once, with around 9.7% in the top ten. Source material: PBMCs. These receptors were collected from a middle-aged man in good health and CMV-seronegative.

This chain uses TRBV2 with TRBJ2-7; weak D call: TRBD2 (6 bases). Trimming cost V 5 bases and J 0 bases, with 14 bases left between them. Germline V lookup: CDR1 SNHLY, CDR2 FYNNEI. CDR3 length: 15 amino acids. The CDR3 here is CASSPTDYNSYEQYF. The CDR3 region has the DNA TGTGCCAGCAGTCCAACGGACTACAACTCCTACGAGCAGTACTTC.

The chain joins TRBV11-3 to TRBJ2-5; TRBD2 agrees at 8 bases. The J call is uncertain, as TRBJ2-7 better fits the DNA end. Germline V gene data show CDR1 as SGHNT and CDR2 as YENEEA. This CDR3 region has 12 residues. CDR3 residues: CASSSAGGEQYF. In DNA form, the CDR3 reads TGTGCCAGCAGCTCCGCGGGGGGCGAGCAGTACTTC.

The rearrangement joins TRBV28 to TRBJ1-4; TRBD1 might be the D (6 bases). V lost 1 base and J lost 5, with 11 bases in between. The germline V gene has CDR1 MDHEN and CDR2 SYDVKM. The length of the CDR3 is 15 residues. In DNA form, the CDR3 reads TGTGCCAGCAGTTTATCACAGGGTCTGAATGAAAAACTGTTTTTT. Its translation is CASSLSQGLNEKLFF.

CDR3 in amino acids: CASSLQQNSGANVLTF. In nucleotides, the CDR3 is TGTGCCAGCAGTTTACAACAGAACTCTGGGGCCAACGTCCTGACTTTC. The chain uses TRBV28 and TRBJ2-6; D ambiguous. This CDR3 has 16 residues. Trimming took 2 bases from V and 0 from J, leaving 8 bases between them. CDR1 and CDR2 (germline): MDHEN, SYDVKM.

This clone has only one observation. The V call is TRBV27, the J call TRBJ2-5; no definite D call. The better agreement between TRBJ2-7 and the DNA end casts doubt on the J call. CDR1 is MNHEY, CDR2 SMNVEV, per germline (reference sequence). There are 13 residues in the CDR3. CDR3 coding DNA: TGTGCCAGCCGGTGGTTCAACTCCTACGAGCAGTACTTC. It is translated as CASRWFNSYEQYF.

The rearrangement joins TRBV4-1 to TRBJ2-4, with D maybe TRBD2 (7 bases). V dropped 0 bases and J dropped 0 bases, with 18 bases sitting between them. This CDR3 comprises 19 residues. Per germline, CDR1 MGHRA and CDR2 YSYEKL. The CDR3 nucleotides are TGCGCCAGCAGCCAAGATTTGGGGGGGGCAGACAAAGCCAAAAACATTCAGTACTTC. As protein: CASSQDLGGADKAKNIQYF.

In its sample, this clone was seen a few times. The chain links TRBV29-1 to TRBJ2-7, with TRBD2 matching over 11 bases. The germline CDR1 and CDR2 sequences are SQVTM and ANQGSEA. The V segment lost 4 bases and the J segment 5 bases; nucleotides outside the gene matches: 13. This CDR3 has 16 amino acids. DNA of the CDR3: TGCAGCGTTGCAACAGGTAGCGGGAGGGCCACGGACGAGCAGTACTTC. Amino acid sequence: CSVATGSGRATDEQYF.

This chain links TRBV5-1 with TRBJ2-7, with a possible D match to TRBD1 (5 bases). Germline V gives CDR1 SGHRS, CDR2 YFSETQ. Trimming shortened V by 3 bases and J by 2 bases, and 12 bases separated the two germline ends. This CDR3 region has 14 residues. This CDR3 reads CASSSMTDAYEQYF. In DNA form, the CDR3 reads TGCGCCAGCAGCTCAATGACAGATGCCTACGAGCAGTACTTC.

In regard to this clone: Mismatch with germline at one junction end may stem from a read error. The genes are TRBV7-9 and TRBJ2-5, with D tentatively TRBD1 (5 bases). This CDR3 contains 15 residues. Per the germline V gene, CDR1 is SEHNR and CDR2 is FQNEAQ (reference sequence). CDR3 DNA: TGTTCCAGCAGCGCCTGGACAAGGTTCCAAGAGACCCAGTACTTC. Translating gives CSSSAWTRFQETQYF.

The chain uses TRBV7-3 and TRBJ2-1, with D tentatively TRBD2 (6 bases). Deletions cut 1 base from V and 6 bases from J, with 10 bases between. Looked up from germline, CDR1 is SGHTA and CDR2 is FQGTGA. The CDR3 loop spans 14 amino acids. CDR3 region: CASSLKGSGNEQFF. In nucleotides, the CDR3 is TGTGCCAGCAGCTTAAAAGGTAGCGGCAATGAGCAGTTCTTC.

V is TRBV25-1 and J is TRBJ2-4, with 8 bases aligning to TRBD2. The germline V gene has CDR1 MGHDK and CDR2 SYGVNS. V dropped 6 bases and J dropped 3; count of bases not matched to a gene: 10. This CDR3 contains 16 residues. The CDR3 bases are TGTGCCAGCAGCCATGTCGGGGGGGCGGTCAAAAACATTCAGTACTTC. As protein: CASSHVGGAVKNIQYF.

The chain combines TRBV11-2 with TRBJ2-3, with D possibly matching TRBD2 (7 bases). The germline V gene has CDR1 SGHAT and CDR2 FQNNGV. The V and J ends lost 5 bases and 0 bases respectively, with 15 bases between them. The CDR3 has 16 residues. CDR3 protein: CASSDTGGSSTDTQYF. CDR3 bases: TGTGCCAGCAGCGACACGGGGGGCTCAAGCACAGATACGCAGTATTTT.

This CDR3 reads CASSVRDILTGELFF. CDR3 in DNA: TGTGCCAGCAGCGTCCGGGACATCCTCACCGGGGAGCTGTTTTTT. The rearrangement links TRBV7-8 to TRBJ2-2; the D gene is possibly TRBD1 (6 bases). The CDR3 totals 15 residues. Germline CDR1 SGHVS, CDR2 FQNEAQ. V gave up 5 bases and J gave up 4 bases, with 14 bases separating them.

The chain employs TRBV5-1 and TRBJ2-5; 7 bases agree with TRBD1. Per germline, CDR1 SGHRS and CDR2 YFSETQ. This CDR3 is 14 amino acids long. Germline trimming cut 4 bases from V and 4 bases from J; bases unmatched to any gene: 7. Here the CDR3 DNA reads TGCGCCAGCAGCACAGACAGGGTGGGAGAGACCCAGTACTTC. The encoded protein is CASSTDRVGETQYF.